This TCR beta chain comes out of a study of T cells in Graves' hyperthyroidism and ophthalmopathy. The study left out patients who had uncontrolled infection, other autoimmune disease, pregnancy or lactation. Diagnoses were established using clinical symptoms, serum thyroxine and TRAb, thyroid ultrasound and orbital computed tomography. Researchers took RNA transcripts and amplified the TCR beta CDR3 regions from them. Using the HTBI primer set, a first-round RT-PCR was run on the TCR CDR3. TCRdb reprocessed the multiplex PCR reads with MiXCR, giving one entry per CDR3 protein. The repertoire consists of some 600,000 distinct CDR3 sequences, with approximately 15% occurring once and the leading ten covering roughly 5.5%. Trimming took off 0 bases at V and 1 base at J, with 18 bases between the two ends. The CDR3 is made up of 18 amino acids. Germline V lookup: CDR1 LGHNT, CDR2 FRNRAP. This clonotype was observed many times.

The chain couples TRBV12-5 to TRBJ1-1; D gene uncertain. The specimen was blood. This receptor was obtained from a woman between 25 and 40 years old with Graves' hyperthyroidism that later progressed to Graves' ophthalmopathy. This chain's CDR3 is CASGLVLGSELSNTEAFF. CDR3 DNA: TGTGCTAGTGGTTTGGTACTCGGATCGGAGTTATCGAACACTGAAGCTTTCTTT.